These 6 T cell receptor beta chains share one sample of origin, sequenced in a study of T cell responses to AZD1222 COVID-19 vaccine. Here immunoSEQ multiplex PCR was the method, and the copy in TCRdb shows in-frame clones only, minus some. The data contain over 85,000 clones, nearly 90% of them seen just once; the ten biggest clones take up roughly 3%. Specimen: peripheral blood, collected on day 0 of AZD1222 vaccination. The receptors shown here come from an adult in good health.

J is TRBJ1-2 and V is TRBV7-9; TRBD1 might be the D (5 bases). The CDR3 totals 14 residues. The V end was cut by 1 base, the J end by 6 bases, with 12 bases between. Germline values: CDR1 SEHNR, CDR2 FQNEAQ (reference sequence). CDR3 nucleotides: TGTGCCAGCAGCTTAGTGGCAGGGATCAATGGCTACACCTTC. This codes for CASSLVAGINGYTF.

This clone was seen only once. V and J are TRBV7-2 and TRBJ2-3; maybe TRBD1 (6 bases). The ends were cut back, 1 base at V and 2 bases at J, with 13 bases in the middle. Germline V gives CDR1 SGHTA, CDR2 FQGNSA. The CDR3 contains 16 residues. CDR3 nucleotide sequence: TGTGCCAGCAGCTTAGAATATCCAGGGGTCACAGATACGCAGTATTTT. Amino acids: CASSLEYPGVTDTQYF.

The genes are TRBV3-1 (or the pseudogene TRBV3-2) and TRBJ1-1; no definite D call. Per germline, CDR1 LGHDT and CDR2 YNNKEL (reference sequence). This CDR3 has 14 residues. Trimming cost V 2 bases and J 5 bases, with 12 bases left between them. The CDR3 reads CASSQPGIGTEAFF. In nucleotides, the CDR3 is TGTGCCAGCAGCCAACCAGGAATTGGGACTGAAGCTTTCTTT.

The chain recombines TRBV28 with TRBJ1-5; D ambiguous. Germline CDR1 reads MDHEN; CDR2 reads SYDVKM. The ends were cut back, 6 bases at V and 0 bases at J, with 9 bases in the middle. The CDR3 loop spans 14 amino acids. The CDR3 DNA reads as TGTGCCAGCAGCGCCAGGAATAGCAATCAGCCCCAGCATTTT. Protein product: CASSARNSNQPQHF.

This chain connects TRBV7-9 to TRBJ1-2; D call uncertain. Germline V CDR1 and CDR2: SEHNR, FQNEAQ (reference sequence). CDR3 length: 13 amino acids. The V gene lost 3 bases and the J gene lost 8 bases, with 13 bases spanning the gap. CDR3 in DNA: TGTGCCAGCAGCTTCTCACAGACGCAGGGCTACACCTTC. Protein: CASSFSQTQGYTF.

The chain employs TRBV19 and TRBJ2-7; 8 bases fit TRBD2. From germline, CDR1 is LNHDA and CDR2 SQIVND (reference sequence). The CDR3 runs 14 residues. The V segment lost 4 bases and the J segment 3 bases; nucleotides outside the gene matches: 5. The CDR3 region is CASSTPSGSYEQYF. CDR3 bases: TGTGCCAGTAGTACCCCCAGCGGGAGCTACGAGCAGTACTTC.